Below, 14 T cell receptor beta chains from the same sample are listed, as sequenced in a study. TCRdb processed the 5' RACE reads anew with MiXCR; each CDR3 protein has one entry. The sample contains around 50,000 distinct CDR3 sequences, 17% of which appear only once. What was sequenced was naive CD4+ T cells sorted from blood. Described subset: naive CD4+ T cells, CD4+CD45RA+CD25-. The receptor source for this set is a female donor with breast cancer.

Comment on this clonotype: Being one base from a much bigger clone, this may be a read error. The genes are TRBV2 and TRBJ2-3, with 10 bases aligning to TRBD2. Germline assignment: CDR1 SNHLY and CDR2 FYNNEI. This CDR3 is 15 amino acids long. V was clipped by 7 bases and J by 2 bases; unmatched bases: 6. CDR3 bases: TGTGCCAGCATGAGCGGGAGGGCCATCACAGATACGCAGTATTTT. Amino acid sequence: CASMSGRAITDTQYF.

This clonotype has a handful of counts. J is TRBJ1-4 and V is TRBV5-1; D uncertain. With 2 bases removed from V and 6 bases from J, the gap between germline ends came to 17 bases. There are 16 residues in the CDR3. Germline CDR1 is SGHRS and CDR2 is YFSETQ. As DNA, the CDR3 is TGCGCCAGCAGCTTCCGGGGTCAGAGGCCGGATGAAAAACTGTTTTTT. As protein: CASSFRGQRPDEKLFF.

As DNA, the CDR3 is TGTGCCAGCAGCTTAGGCTGGGGGGAAGGCTACACCTTC. It yields the protein CASSLGWGEGYTF. V usage is TRBV7-2 and J usage is TRBJ1-2; tentatively, D is TRBD1 (5 bases). Germline V gives CDR1 SGHTA, CDR2 FQGNSA. The CDR3 covers 13 residues. Between the trimmed V and J ends, which lost 1 base and 8 bases, there was a span of 11 bases.

The chain carries TRBV29-1 and TRBJ2-2, with D perhaps given as TRBD1 or TRBD2 (5 bases each). The V gene's germline CDR1 is SQVTM and CDR2 ANQGSEA. Trimming removed 6 bases from V and 3 bases from J, with 17 bases in between. The CDR3 has 15 residues. The CDR3 region is CSVGRDGPYTGELFF. The CDR3, as DNA: TGCAGCGTGGGCCGGGACGGCCCGTACACCGGGGAGCTGTTTTTT.

The chain combines TRBV5-4 with TRBJ1-2; unclear D gene. CDR1 is SGHNT and CDR2 is YYREEE in the germline V gene (reference sequence). The CDR3 runs to 12 residues. V lost 3 bases and J lost 2, with 5 bases in between. For the CDR3, the DNA is TGTGCCAGCAGCTACGACAACTATGGCTACACCTTC. This codes for CASSYDNYGYTF.

This chain uses TRBV7-2 with TRBJ1-4, with D possibly being TRBD1 (6 bases). Trimming took 3 bases from V and 5 from J, leaving 13 bases between them. The germline CDR1 and CDR2 sequences are SGHTA and FQGNSA. This CDR3 contains 15 residues. The CDR3 DNA reads as TGTGCCAGCAGCTTCGGACAGCGGAAGAATGAAAAACTGTTTTTT. Translating it yields CASSFGQRKNEKLFF.

This clonotype was detected many times. This chain connects TRBV20-1 to TRBJ1-1; D gene uncertain. CDR3 length: 11 residues. V lost 3 bases and J 9 bases, leaving 11 bases between the germline ends. CDR1 and CDR2 from the germline V gene are DFQATT and SNEGSKA (reference sequence). CDR3 loop: CSASPPEKAFF. The CDR3, as DNA: TGCAGTGCTAGCCCACCAGAAAAAGCTTTCTTT.

The chain carries TRBV12-3 or TRBV12-4 and TRBJ2-3, with 13 bases fitting TRBD2. This CDR3 is built from 18 residues. Trimming took 1 base from V and 0 from J; bases not matched to a gene: 4. CDR3 in DNA: TGTGCCAGCAGTTTAGTCCGGGGACTAGCGGGAAGCACAGATACGCAGTATTTT. The encoded protein is CASSLVRGLAGSTDTQYF.

Many counts were recorded for this clonotype. The V gene is TRBV5-1, the J gene TRBJ1-5, with a weak D call TRBD1 (5 bases). The V end lost 2 bases, the J end lost 4 bases, and 7 bases lay between the germline ends. This CDR3 region has 13 residues. The germline V gene encodes CDR1 SGHRS and CDR2 YFSETQ. CDR3 coding DNA: TGCGCCAGCAGCTTCTCAGGGAATCAGCCCCAGCATTTT. This translates into CASSFSGNQPQHF.

The rearrangement joins TRBV29-1 to TRBJ2-4; D not certain. The CDR3 runs 10 residues. Looked up from germline, CDR1 is SQVTM and CDR2 is ANQGSEA. Trimming stripped 5 bases from V and 8 bases from J, with 7 bases between. The CDR3 DNA reads as TGCAGCGTTCGCGAGGACATTCAGTACTTC. As protein: CSVREDIQYF.

CDR3 protein: CSVPGTASYEQYF. CDR3 bases: TGCAGCGTCCCCGGGACGGCCTCCTACGAGCAGTACTTC. The genes are TRBV29-1 and TRBJ2-7; D possibly uses TRBD1 or TRBD2 (5 bases each). CDR3 length: 13 residues. V lost 6 bases and J lost 0, with 12 bases in between. Germline V gives CDR1 SQVTM, CDR2 ANQGSEA.

This rearrangement joins TRBV5-1 to TRBJ1-2; TRBD1 might be the D (5 bases). The germline V gene encodes CDR1 SGHRS and CDR2 YFSETQ. The germline V and J ends were trimmed by 7 bases and 4 bases, with 20 bases remaining between them. CDR3 length: 15 residues. The CDR3, as DNA: TGCGCCAGCTCTTCGGACACATCGGGCCTCTATGGCTACACCTTC. Amino acid sequence: CASSSDTSGLYGYTF.

This clonotype was counted at least ten times. This chain uses TRBV20-1 with TRBJ1-6, with 10 bases matching TRBD1. Germline trimming cut 6 bases from V and 6 bases from J; bases unmatched to any gene: 8. This CDR3 is built from 15 residues. Germline V gene sequence: CDR1 DFQATT, CDR2 SNEGSKA (reference sequence). The DNA for the CDR3 is TGCAGTGCCGCTTGGACAGGGGGGAGTAATTCACCCCTCCACTTT. Translation gives CSAAWTGGSNSPLHF.

The table lists this clonotype with many counts. The gene calls are TRBV5-1 and TRBJ2-3; D gene uncertain. V lost 4 bases and J 6 bases, leaving 9 bases between the germline ends. Germline V gene lookup returns CDR1 SGHRS and CDR2 YFSETQ. The CDR3 is 12 amino acids. As DNA, the CDR3 is TGCGCCAGCAGCCCGCAAGGGGATACGCAGTATTTT. Protein sequence: CASSPQGDTQYF.